This T cell receptor beta chain originates from a study of identical twins. Findings of the study overall: The study drew conclusions from cross-sectional statistical analysis, not from following the same donors.

Unique molecular identifiers were present on cDNA, and template switching added a universal primer site. TCRdb redid the calling of the 5' RACE reads with MiXCR, one entry per CDR3 protein. Of 550,000 to 700,000 distinct CDR3 sequences listed, approximately 9.6% are singletons. This clonotype was counted a single time. The antigen remains undetermined. V was cut by 6 bases and J by 7 bases, with 16 bases left in between. The CDR3 has 14 residues. Germline V gene lookup returns CDR1 KGHSH and CDR2 LQKENI. The same data also contributed to another study, on yellow fever vaccine responses in identical twins.

The sample comprised PBMCs. This TCR was sampled from a woman under 30 in good health. V and J are TRBV18 and TRBJ1-5, with a possible D match to TRBD1 (6 bases). DNA for the CDR3: TGTGCCAGCTCTGAAAACAGGGACGGACAGCCCCAGCATTTT. Encoded protein: CASSENRDGQPQHF.